This TCR beta chain came from a study of molecular identifiers for immune sequencing clone quantification. The CDR3 contains 14 residues. Trimming shortened V by 5 bases and J by 3 bases, and 14 bases separated the two germline ends. Germline CDR1 LNHDA, CDR2 SQIVND (reference sequence). TCRdb recomputed calls from the PCR reads with MiXCR, one row per CDR3 protein. This table has 490,000 or so distinct CDR3 sequences, around a fifth appearing once. This clonotype was sampled from a human donor in good health. Some libraries in this study had Jurkat cell RNA spiked in. This sequence joins TRBV19 and TRBJ2-7, with D possibly matching TRBD1 (5 bases). The sample comprised naive CD8+ T cells from blood, with Jurkat cell RNA spiked in. Subset reported: FACS-sorted CD8+CD4-CCR7+CD45RA+ naive T cells. DNA for the CDR3: TGTGCCAGTAGTCTGGGGCGGTATGGCTACGAGCAGTACTTC. This gives the protein CASSLGRYGYEQYF.